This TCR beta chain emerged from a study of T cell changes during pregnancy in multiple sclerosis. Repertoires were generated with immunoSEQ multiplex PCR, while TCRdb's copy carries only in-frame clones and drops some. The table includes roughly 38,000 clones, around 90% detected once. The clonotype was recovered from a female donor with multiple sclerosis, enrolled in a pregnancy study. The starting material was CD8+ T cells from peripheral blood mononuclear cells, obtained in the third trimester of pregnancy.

The chain's CDR3 is CASSPSSGNTIYF. In nucleotides, the CDR3 is TGTGCCAGCAGCCCCAGCTCTGGAAACACCATATATTTT. The chain links TRBV7-6 to TRBJ1-3; D gene ambiguous. The CDR3 contains 13 residues. CDR1 is SGHVS, CDR2 FNYEAQ, per germline. The ends were cut back, 5 bases at V and 0 bases at J, with 5 bases in the middle. The variable domain in full, completed from reference TRBV7-6 and TRBJ1-3, reads GAGVSQSPRYKVTKRGQDVALRCDPISGHVSLYWYRQALGQGPEFLTYFNYEAQQDKSGLPNDRFSAERPEGSISTLTIQRTEQRDSAMYRCASSPSSGNTIYFGEGSWLTVV.